These 22 T cell receptor beta chains share one sample of origin, sequenced in a study of blood T cell repertoires in COVID-19. TCRdb keeps only in-frame clones here, not all; method: immunoSEQ multiplex PCR. The sample holds under 150,000 clones, about four fifths seen once. The sequencing sample was made of peripheral blood. The receptors originated from a woman older than 75 with acute or convalescent COVID-19.

This rearrangement joins TRBV7-2 to TRBJ1-2; D is unresolved. Trimming stripped 0 bases from V and 0 bases from J, with 8 bases between. The CDR3 has 15 amino acids. CDR1 is SGHTA and CDR2 is FQGNSA in the germline V gene. In DNA form, the CDR3 reads TGTGCCAGCAGCTTAGCGGGCAGCTCTAACTATGGCTACACCTTC. This sequence encodes CASSLAGSSNYGYTF.

This clone was observed once. The chain carries TRBV4-2 and TRBJ2-7; possible D gene TRBD2, 7 bases. Trimming removed 4 bases at V and 6 bases at J, with 22 bases between. The CDR3 contains 16 residues. Germline values: CDR1 LGHNA, CDR2 YNFKEQ. CDR3 sequence (DNA): TGTGCCAGCAGCCCAGCCTTCGGGGGGCGCAAGGGCGAGCAGTACTTC. Protein sequence: CASSPAFGGRKGEQYF.

The chain links TRBV9 to TRBJ2-5; D not certain. V shed 0 bases and J shed 5 bases, with 5 bases lying between them. The CDR3 is made up of 12 amino acids. Germline V CDR1 and CDR2: SGDLS, YYNGEE. The CDR3 sequence: CASSVATETQYF. The CDR3 DNA is TGTGCCAGCAGCGTAGCTACGGAGACCCAGTACTTC.

The CDR3 DNA reads TGTGCCAGTAGTAAGGTGCTAGCGGGAGGGCCCCACAATGAGCAGTTCTTC. Protein sequence: CASSKVLAGGPHNEQFF. The rearrangement links TRBV19 to TRBJ2-1; 12 bases fit TRBD2. CDR3 length equals 17 residues. Germline CDR1 reads LNHDA; CDR2 reads SQIVND (reference sequence). The V gene end was trimmed by 4 bases and the J gene end by 5 bases; junction bases not matched to a gene: 9.

The rearrangement uses TRBV2 and TRBJ2-3; D might be TRBD2 (5 bases). Germline V CDR1 and CDR2: SNHLY, FYNNEI. Trimming shortened V by 6 bases and J by 1 base, and 11 bases separated the two germline ends. This CDR3 comprises 14 residues. The CDR3 DNA is TGTGCCAGCAGGGAGGACCCCGGCACAGATACGCAGTATTTT. Its translation: CASREDPGTDTQYF.

The chain couples TRBV7-8 to TRBJ1-3, with D maybe TRBD1 (6 bases). Germline V gene data show CDR1 as SGHVS and CDR2 as FQNEAQ. V was clipped by 1 base and J by 3 bases, with 13 bases between them. The CDR3 sequence is 16 residues long. The CDR3 DNA sequence: TGTGCCAGCAGCTTAGTGGGGGACACGGTTGGAAACACCATATATTTT. This translates into CASSLVGDTVGNTIYF.

This clone was seen once. The genes are TRBV30 and TRBJ2-1, with D perhaps matching TRBD2 (7 bases). V shed 6 bases and J shed 6 bases, with 15 bases lying between them. Looked up from germline, CDR1 is GTSNPN and CDR2 is SVGIG (reference sequence). This CDR3 is 13 amino acids long. The chain's CDR3 is CACAEGGVNEQFF. The CDR3 region has the DNA TGTGCCTGTGCTGAGGGGGGGGTCAATGAGCAGTTCTTC.

The chain joins TRBV19 to TRBJ2-7; 12 bases line up with TRBD1. This CDR3 comprises 15 residues. V lost 5 bases and J lost 3; bases outside the gene matches: 5. Germline V gene lookup returns CDR1 LNHDA and CDR2 SQIVND (reference sequence). CDR3 nucleotide sequence: TGTGCCAGTAGTCCGGGACAGGGGGCGTTCTACGAGCAGTACTTC. Translating gives CASSPGQGAFYEQYF.

This chain links TRBV24-1 with TRBJ1-1, with a possible D match to TRBD1 (5 bases). V was shortened by 4 bases and J by 11 bases, with 10 bases between the two germline ends. The CDR3 has 11 residues. Germline CDR1 is KGHDR and CDR2 is SFDVKD. CDR3 amino acids: CATSDGTRAFF. DNA of the CDR3: TGTGCCACCAGTGACGGGACTCGTGCTTTCTTT.

This clone showed up just once. This CDR3 is CARSSLRDTPGAGELFF. DNA for the CDR3: TGTGCCAGAAGCTCTCTACGGGACACCCCAGGGGCCGGGGAGCTGTTTTTT. The chain joins TRBV5-3 to TRBJ2-2, with D tentatively TRBD1 (6 bases). TRBV5-3 is identified as an open reading frame with a role that is uncertain. Trimming took 3 bases from V and 6 from J, leaving 21 bases between them. CDR3 length: 17 residues.

The chain carries TRBV10-3 and TRBJ2-5; 9 bases align to TRBD1. CDR1 is ENHRY and CDR2 is SYGVKD in the germline V gene. V shed 3 bases and J 1 base; nucleotides not matched to a gene: 3. This CDR3 comprises 15 residues. CDR3 loop: CAISDQGQGQETQYF. CDR3 in DNA: TGTGCCATCAGTGACCAGGGACAGGGCCAAGAGACCCAGTACTTC.

A remark on this clone: The same CDR3 can be traced to other DNA sequences in this sample. The chain links TRBV9 to TRBJ1-6; perhaps TRBD1 as D (6 bases). The length of the CDR3 is 15 residues. Between the trimmed V and J ends, which lost 3 bases and 6 bases, there was a span of 13 bases. In germline, CDR1 is SGDLS, CDR2 YYNGEE. Here the CDR3 DNA reads TGTGCCAGCAGCGCTCTGCAGGGGACTAATTCACCCCTCCACTTT. As protein: CASSALQGTNSPLHF. The full variable domain, its missing parts supplied by reference TRBV9 and TRBJ1-6, is DSGVTQTPKHLITATGQRVTLRCSPRSGDLSVYWYQQSLDQGLQFLIQYYNGEERAKGNILERFSAQQFPDLHSELNLSSLELGDSALYFCASSALQGTNSPLHFGNGTRLTVT.

This chain uses TRBV11-2 with TRBJ2-1; D not certain. The length of the CDR3 is 16 residues. Germline lookup yields CDR1 SGHAT and CDR2 FQNNGV. Between the trimmed V and J ends, which lost 5 bases and 1 base, there was a span of 15 bases. CDR3 sequence: CASSPRLRSSYNEQFF. DNA for the CDR3: TGTGCCAGCAGCCCCCGTCTACGGAGTTCCTACAATGAGCAGTTCTTC.

J is TRBJ1-5 and V is TRBV27; 8 bases map to TRBD1. This CDR3 has 21 amino acids. Germline-derived CDR1 and CDR2 are MNHEY and SMNVEV (reference sequence). Unmatched junction bases numbered 24, after V lost 5 bases and J lost 3 bases. CDR3: CASSQRFPGGLASLINQPQHF. Here the CDR3 DNA reads TGTGCCAGCAGTCAACGCTTTCCAGGGGGCCTGGCGAGTCTTATCAATCAGCCCCAGCATTTT.

The chain uses TRBV28 and TRBJ2-7; 7 nucleotides line up with TRBD2. CDR3 size: 14 residues. The ends lost 5 bases at V and 1 base at J; junction bases unmatched: 5. Germline V gene data show CDR1 as MDHEN and CDR2 as SYDVKM. The CDR3 DNA sequence: TGTGCCAGCAGTCCAGCGGGGAGGTCCTACGAGCAGTACTTC. Translated: CASSPAGRSYEQYF.

The chain carries TRBV5-6 and TRBJ2-3; 10 bases match TRBD2. V shed 4 bases, J shed 2 bases, and the junction held 4 bases outside the gene matches. This CDR3 has 15 residues. Germline V gene lookup returns CDR1 SGHDT and CDR2 YYEEEE. CDR3 bases: TGTGCCAGCAGCGAGCTAGCGGGGGCCACAGATACGCAGTATTTT. Its translation is CASSELAGATDTQYF.

Written as DNA, the CDR3 is TGCGCCAGCAGCCTCCGGGACAGGAACACTGAAGCTTTCTTT. It specifies CASSLRDRNTEAFF. The V gene is TRBV4-3, the J gene TRBJ1-1, with TRBD1 matching 7 bases. This CDR3 spans 14 amino acids. CDR1 and CDR2 (germline): LGHNA, YSLEER. Losses at the gene ends were 4 bases for V and 1 base for J; bases not matched to a gene: 3.

CDR3 in amino acids: CASSGDRYNEQFF. Here the CDR3 DNA reads TGTGCCAGCAGTGGAGACAGGTACAATGAGCAGTTCTTC. The V call is TRBV25-1, the J call TRBJ2-1; weak D call: TRBD1 (6 bases). Germline assignment: CDR1 MGHDK and CDR2 SYGVNS. V lost 4 bases and J 4 bases, leaving 8 bases between the germline ends. The CDR3 loop spans 13 amino acids.

This clone counts as medium-sized. The chain carries TRBV11-2 and TRBJ1-1, with D maybe TRBD1 (6 bases). V shed 5 bases and J shed 1 base, with 14 bases lying between them. The CDR3 is 15 residues long. Germline CDR1 SGHAT, CDR2 FQNNGV. In DNA form, the CDR3 reads TGTGCCAGCAGCCCTGACGACAGGCGGAACACTGAAGCTTTCTTT. It yields the protein CASSPDDRRNTEAFF.

This chain connects TRBV19 to TRBJ2-7; 7 nucleotides line up with TRBD2. Looked up from germline, CDR1 is LNHDA and CDR2 is SQIVND (reference sequence). V dropped 5 bases and J dropped 0; count of bases not matched to a gene: 7. The CDR3 runs 15 residues. DNA for the CDR3: TGTGCCAGTAGTTCGGGCGGGAGCAGCTCCTACGAGCAGTACTTC. Amino acid sequence: CASSSGGSSSYEQYF.

The chain links TRBV19 to TRBJ1-1; no clear D. The V gene lost 5 bases and the J gene lost 1 base, with 14 bases spanning the gap. CDR1 is LNHDA and CDR2 is SQIVND in the germline V gene (reference sequence). This CDR3 spans 15 amino acids. The CDR3 sequence: CASSYSYEENTEAFF. The CDR3 DNA reads as TGTGCCAGTAGTTACAGTTACGAAGAGAACACTGAAGCTTTCTTT.

The rearrangement links TRBV7-2 to TRBJ2-7; D is possibly TRBD1 (5 bases). Germline V gives CDR1 SGHTA, CDR2 FQGNSA. V lost 1 base and J lost 2, with 9 bases in between. This CDR3 comprises 14 residues. Written as DNA, the CDR3 is TGTGCCAGCAGCTTAGAGGGGTCAACCTACGAGCAGTACTTC. It codes for CASSLEGSTYEQYF.